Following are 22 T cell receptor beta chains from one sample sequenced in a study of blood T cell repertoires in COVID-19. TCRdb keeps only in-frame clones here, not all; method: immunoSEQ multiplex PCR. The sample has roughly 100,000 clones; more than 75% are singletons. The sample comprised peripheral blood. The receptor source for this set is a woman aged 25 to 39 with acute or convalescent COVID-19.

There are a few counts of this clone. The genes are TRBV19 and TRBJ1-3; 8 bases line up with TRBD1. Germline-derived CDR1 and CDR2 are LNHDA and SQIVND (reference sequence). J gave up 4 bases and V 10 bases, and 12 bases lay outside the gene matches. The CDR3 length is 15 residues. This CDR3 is CATYGQGAGGNTIYF. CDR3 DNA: TGTGCCACCTACGGTCAGGGGGCAGGAGGAAACACCATATATTTT.

The CDR3 nucleotides read TGTGCCAGCAAAAGCGGGGGGACTTCCTACGAGCAGTACTTC. This codes for CASKSGGTSYEQYF. This sequence joins TRBV13 and TRBJ2-7; TRBD2 matches 9 bases. The germline CDR1 and CDR2 sequences are PRHDT and FYEKMQ (reference sequence). The CDR3 totals 14 residues. V was pared by 7 bases and J by 1 base, with 5 bases of the junction left unmatched. Complete variable domain (other parts from reference TRBV13 and TRBJ2-7): AAGVIQSPRHLIKEKRETATLKCYPIPRHDTVYWYQQGPGQDPQFLISFYEKMQSDKGSIPDRFSAQQFSDYHSELNMSSLELGDSALYFCASKSGGTSYEQYFGPGTRLTVT.

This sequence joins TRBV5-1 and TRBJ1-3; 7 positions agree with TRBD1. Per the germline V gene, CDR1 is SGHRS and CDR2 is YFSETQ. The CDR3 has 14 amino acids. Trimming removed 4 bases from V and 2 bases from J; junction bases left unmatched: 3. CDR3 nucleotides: TGCGCCAGCAGCCCTGACAGGGCTGGAAACACCATATATTTT. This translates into CASSPDRAGNTIYF.

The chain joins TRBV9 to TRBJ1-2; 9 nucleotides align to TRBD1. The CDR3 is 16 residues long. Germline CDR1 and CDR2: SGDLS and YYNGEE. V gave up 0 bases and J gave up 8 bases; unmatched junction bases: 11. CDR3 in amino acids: CASSVDSGTGRRGYTF. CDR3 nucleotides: TGTGCCAGCAGCGTAGATTCCGGGACAGGGCGTAGAGGCTACACCTTC.

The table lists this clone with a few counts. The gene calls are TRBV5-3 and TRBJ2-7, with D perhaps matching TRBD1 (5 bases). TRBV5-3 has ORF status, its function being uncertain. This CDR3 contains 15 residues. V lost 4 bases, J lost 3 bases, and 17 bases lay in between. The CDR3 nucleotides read TGTGCCAGAAGCCCGCAGGGAAGTGTTCGCTACGAGCAGTACTTC. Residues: CARSPQGSVRYEQYF.

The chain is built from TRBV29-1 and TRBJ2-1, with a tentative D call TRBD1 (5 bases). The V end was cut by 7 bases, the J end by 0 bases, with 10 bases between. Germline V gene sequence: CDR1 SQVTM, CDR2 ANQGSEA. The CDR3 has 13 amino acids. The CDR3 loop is CSGCRDSYNEQFF. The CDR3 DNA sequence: TGCAGCGGGTGCAGGGACTCCTACAATGAGCAGTTCTTC.

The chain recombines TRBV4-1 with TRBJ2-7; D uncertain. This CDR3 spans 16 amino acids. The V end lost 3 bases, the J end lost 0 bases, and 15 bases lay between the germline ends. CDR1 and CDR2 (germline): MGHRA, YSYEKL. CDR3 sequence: CASSQQYEGVSYEQYF. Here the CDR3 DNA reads TGCGCCAGCAGCCAGCAGTATGAAGGAGTCTCCTACGAGCAGTACTTC.

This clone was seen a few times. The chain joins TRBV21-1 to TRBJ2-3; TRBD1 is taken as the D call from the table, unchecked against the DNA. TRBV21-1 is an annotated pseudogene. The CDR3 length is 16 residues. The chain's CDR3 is CASSKGTGPCTDTQYF. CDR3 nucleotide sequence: TGTGCCAGCAGCAAAGGTACAGGGCCCTGCACAGATACGCAGTATTTT.

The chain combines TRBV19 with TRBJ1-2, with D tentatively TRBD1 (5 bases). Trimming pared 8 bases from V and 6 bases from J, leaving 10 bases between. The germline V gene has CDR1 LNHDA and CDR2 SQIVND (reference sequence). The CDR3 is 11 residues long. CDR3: CASSGRHGYTF. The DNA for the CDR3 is TGTGCCAGTTCAGGGAGGCATGGCTACACCTTC.

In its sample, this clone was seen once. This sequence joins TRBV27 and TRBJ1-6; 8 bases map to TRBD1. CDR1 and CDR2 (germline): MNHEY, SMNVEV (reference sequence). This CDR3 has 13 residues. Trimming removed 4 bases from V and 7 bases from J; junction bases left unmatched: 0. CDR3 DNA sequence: TGTGCCAGCAGTTGGGACAGGAATTCACCCCTCCACTTT. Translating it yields CASSWDRNSPLHF.

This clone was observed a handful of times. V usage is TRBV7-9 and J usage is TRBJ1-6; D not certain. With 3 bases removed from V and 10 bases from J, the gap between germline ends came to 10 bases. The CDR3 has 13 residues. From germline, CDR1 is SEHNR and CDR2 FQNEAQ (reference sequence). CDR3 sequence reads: CASSFSRESPLHF. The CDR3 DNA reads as TGTGCCAGCAGCTTCTCCCGGGAGTCACCCCTCCACTTT.

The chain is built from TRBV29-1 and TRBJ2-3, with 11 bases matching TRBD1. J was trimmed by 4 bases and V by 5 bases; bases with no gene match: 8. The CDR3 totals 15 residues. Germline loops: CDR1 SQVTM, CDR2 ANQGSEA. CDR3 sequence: CSVTPGTGGSDTQYF. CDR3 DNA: TGCAGCGTTACCCCTGGGACAGGGGGATCAGATACGCAGTATTTT.

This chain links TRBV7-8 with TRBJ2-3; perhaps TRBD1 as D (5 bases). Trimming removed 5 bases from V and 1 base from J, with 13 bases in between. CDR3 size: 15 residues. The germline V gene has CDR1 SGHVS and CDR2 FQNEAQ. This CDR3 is CASSRLLGGTDTQYF. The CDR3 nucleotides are TGTGCCAGCAGCCGTCTCCTAGGGGGCACAGATACGCAGTATTTT.

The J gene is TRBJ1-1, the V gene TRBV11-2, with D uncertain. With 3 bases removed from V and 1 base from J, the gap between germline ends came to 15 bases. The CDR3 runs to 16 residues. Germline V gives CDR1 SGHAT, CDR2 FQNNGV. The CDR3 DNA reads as TGTGCCAGCAGCTTGAGTCCGTGGTCCTGGAACACTGAAGCTTTCTTT. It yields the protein CASSLSPWSWNTEAFF.

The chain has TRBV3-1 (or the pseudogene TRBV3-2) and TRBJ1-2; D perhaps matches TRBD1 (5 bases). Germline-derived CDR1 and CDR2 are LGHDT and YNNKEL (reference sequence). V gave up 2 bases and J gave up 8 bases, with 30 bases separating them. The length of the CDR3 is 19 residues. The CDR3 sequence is CASSQIPVISGIQLGGYTF. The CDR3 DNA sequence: TGTGCCAGCAGCCAAATCCCGGTTATCTCAGGGATTCAACTTGGAGGCTACACCTTC.

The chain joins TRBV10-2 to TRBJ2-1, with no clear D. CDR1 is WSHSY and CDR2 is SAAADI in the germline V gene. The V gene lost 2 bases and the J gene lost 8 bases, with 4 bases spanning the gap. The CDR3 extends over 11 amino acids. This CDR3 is CASSEGDEQFF. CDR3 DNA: TGCGCCAGCAGTGAGGGAGATGAGCAGTTCTTC.

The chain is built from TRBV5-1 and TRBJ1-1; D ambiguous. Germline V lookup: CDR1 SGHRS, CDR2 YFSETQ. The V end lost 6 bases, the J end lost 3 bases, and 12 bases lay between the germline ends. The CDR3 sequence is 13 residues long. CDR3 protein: CASTPGPDTEAFF. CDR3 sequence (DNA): TGCGCCAGCACCCCTGGTCCGGACACTGAAGCTTTCTTT.

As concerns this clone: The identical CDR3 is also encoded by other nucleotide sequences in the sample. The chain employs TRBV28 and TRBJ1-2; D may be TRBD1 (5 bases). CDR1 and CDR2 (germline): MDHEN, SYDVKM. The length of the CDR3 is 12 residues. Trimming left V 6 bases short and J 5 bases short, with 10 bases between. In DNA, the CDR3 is TGTGCCAGCAGCGAAGACAGATATGGCTACACCTTC. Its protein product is CASSEDRYGYTF.

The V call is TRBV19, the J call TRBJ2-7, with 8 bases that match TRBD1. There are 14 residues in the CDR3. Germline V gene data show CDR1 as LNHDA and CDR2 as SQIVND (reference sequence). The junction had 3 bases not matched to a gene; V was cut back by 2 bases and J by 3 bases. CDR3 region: CASSIRDRSYEQYF. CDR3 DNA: TGTGCCAGTAGTATAAGGGACAGGAGCTACGAGCAGTACTTC.

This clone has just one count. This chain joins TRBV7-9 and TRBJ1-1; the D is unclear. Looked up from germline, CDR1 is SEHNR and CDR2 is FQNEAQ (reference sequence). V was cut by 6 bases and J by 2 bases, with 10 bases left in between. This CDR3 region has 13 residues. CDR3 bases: TGTGCCAGCAGGTTGAGCCTTAACACTGAAGCTTTCTTT. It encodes CASRLSLNTEAFF.

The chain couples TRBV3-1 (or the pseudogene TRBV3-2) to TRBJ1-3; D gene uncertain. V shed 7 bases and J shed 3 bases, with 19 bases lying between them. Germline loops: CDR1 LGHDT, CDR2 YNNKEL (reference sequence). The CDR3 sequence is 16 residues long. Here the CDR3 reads CASKDSFGLYGNTIYF. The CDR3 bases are TGTGCCAGCAAGGATTCCTTCGGACTATATGGAAACACCATATATTTT.

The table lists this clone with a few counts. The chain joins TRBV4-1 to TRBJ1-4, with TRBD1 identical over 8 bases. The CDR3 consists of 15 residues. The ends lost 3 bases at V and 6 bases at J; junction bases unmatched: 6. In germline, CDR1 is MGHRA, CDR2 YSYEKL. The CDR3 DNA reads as TGCGCCAGCAGCCAGGGGACAGGATCCCATGAAAAACTGTTTTTT. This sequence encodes CASSQGTGSHEKLFF.